This entry is about one TCR beta chain. Its antigen is undetermined. One heparinised blood draw averaging roughly 120 mL was given by each donor. Each sorted population was over 98% pure. Germline V gene lookup returns CDR1 SGDLS and CDR2 YYNGEE. After removal of 0 bases from V and 5 bases from J, the junction contained 5 bases not matched to a gene. This CDR3 comprises 15 residues. The data are from a study of beta chain features in type 1 diabetes. Overall study: All of the samples together had 107,917,701 sorted cells examined.

Broader study findings: Equally in patients and controls, shorter templates might have been favored by PCR.

Reverse transcription of all isolated RNA meant that expressed TCRB transcripts were sequenced. The assay was immunoSEQ multiplex PCR, and TCRdb's table has in-frame clones only and misses some. The sample carries about 340,000 clones, approximately 8.2% recorded once. The sample taken for sequencing was central memory CD4+ T cells from blood. The chain combines TRBV9 with TRBJ2-1; TRBD1 matches 7 bases. This clonotype was obtained from a woman aged 18 to 35 in good health. The CDR3 coding sequence is TGTGCCAGCAGCGTAGGACAGGGTGGAAACAATGAGCAGTTCTTC. Residues: CASSVGQGGNNEQFF.